This TCR beta chain is from a study of cytomegalovirus exposure and HLA in healthy donors. Study-wide findings and caveats: In a later analysis, a missense DCLRE1C variant was linked to TCR beta V- and J-gene trimming. The classifier, whose performance was assessed in both the original and validation cohorts, reportedly diagnosed cytomegalovirus status with high specificity and sensitivity. Roughly uniform sequencing depth across donors was assumed, possibly incorrectly.

PCR was performed using 60 Vbeta and 13 Jbeta primers. Sequencing used immunoSEQ multiplex PCR; TCRdb keeps in-frame clones, though not all of them. The table includes about 100,000 clones, about 75% detected once. Of note for this clone: Its antigen is unidentified.

This CDR3 region has 15 residues. Germline-derived CDR1 and CDR2 are SGHVS and FNYEAQ. V dropped 1 base and J dropped 5 bases, with 14 bases sitting between them. The sequence was collected from a male donor in good health and CMV-seropositive. Sequenced material: PBMCs. The rearrangement uses TRBV7-6 and TRBJ2-5; a weak D match, TRBD1 (5 bases). The CDR3 bases are TGTGCCAGCAGCTTAGTGGGGCAGCGTGGGGAGACCCAGTACTTC. Residues: CASSLVGQRGETQYF.